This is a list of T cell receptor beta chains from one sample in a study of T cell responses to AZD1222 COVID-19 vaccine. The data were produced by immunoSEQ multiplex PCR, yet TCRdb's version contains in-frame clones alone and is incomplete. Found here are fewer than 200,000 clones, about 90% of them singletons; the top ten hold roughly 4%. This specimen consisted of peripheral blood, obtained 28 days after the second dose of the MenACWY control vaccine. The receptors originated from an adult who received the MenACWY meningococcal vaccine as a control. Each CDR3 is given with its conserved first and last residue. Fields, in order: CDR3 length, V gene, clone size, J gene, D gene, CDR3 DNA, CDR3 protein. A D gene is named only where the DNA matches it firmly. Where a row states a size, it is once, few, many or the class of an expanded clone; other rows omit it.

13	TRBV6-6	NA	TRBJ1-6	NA	TGTGCCAGCACGCGCTCCTATAATTCACCCCTCCACTTT	CASTRSYNSPLHF
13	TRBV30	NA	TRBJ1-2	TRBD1	TGTGCCTGGAAGGGGGCTAATACGAATGGCTACACCTTC	CAWKGANTNGYTF
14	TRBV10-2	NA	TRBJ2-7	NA	TGCGCCAGCAGTGATCGACTGCCCTCCTACGAGCAGTACTTC	CASSDRLPSYEQYF
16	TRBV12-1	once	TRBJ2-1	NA	TGTGCCAGCAGCTTTTCGCGTGGTCCCTCCTACAATGAGCAGTTCTTC	CASSFSRGPSYNEQFF
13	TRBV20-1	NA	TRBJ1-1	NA	TGCAGTGCTAGTCTGGGGGCAAGCACTGAAGCTTTCTTT	CSASLGASTEAFF
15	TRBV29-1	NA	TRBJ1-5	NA	TGCAGCGTTCTAACCCAGGGTGATAGCAATCAGCCCCAGCATTTT	CSVLTQGDSNQPQHF
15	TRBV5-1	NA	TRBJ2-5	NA	TGCGCCAGCAGCTTGGGGGCTAGCGCACAAGAGACCCAGTACTTC	CASSLGASAQETQYF
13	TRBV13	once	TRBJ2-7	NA	TGTGCCAGCAGCTTAGGACTAGCCGCCGAGCAGTACTTC	CASSLGLAAEQYF
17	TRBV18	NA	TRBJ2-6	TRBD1	TGTGCCAGCTCACGAGGCAGGGGGCCCTCTGGGGCCAACGTCCTGACTTTC	CASSRGRGPSGANVLTF
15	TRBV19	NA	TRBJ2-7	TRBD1	TGTGCCAGTAGTATTGAGGGACAGGGGACCTACGAGCAGTACTTC	CASSIEGQGTYEQYF
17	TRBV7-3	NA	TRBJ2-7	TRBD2	TGTGCCAGCAGCTCTTACGGACTAGCGGGAGGTATCTACGAGCAGTACTTC	CASSSYGLAGGIYEQYF
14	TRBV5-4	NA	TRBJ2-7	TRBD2	TGTGCCAGCAGCGGGGGACTAGCGGAGCGGCAGCAGTACTTC	CASSGGLAERQQYF